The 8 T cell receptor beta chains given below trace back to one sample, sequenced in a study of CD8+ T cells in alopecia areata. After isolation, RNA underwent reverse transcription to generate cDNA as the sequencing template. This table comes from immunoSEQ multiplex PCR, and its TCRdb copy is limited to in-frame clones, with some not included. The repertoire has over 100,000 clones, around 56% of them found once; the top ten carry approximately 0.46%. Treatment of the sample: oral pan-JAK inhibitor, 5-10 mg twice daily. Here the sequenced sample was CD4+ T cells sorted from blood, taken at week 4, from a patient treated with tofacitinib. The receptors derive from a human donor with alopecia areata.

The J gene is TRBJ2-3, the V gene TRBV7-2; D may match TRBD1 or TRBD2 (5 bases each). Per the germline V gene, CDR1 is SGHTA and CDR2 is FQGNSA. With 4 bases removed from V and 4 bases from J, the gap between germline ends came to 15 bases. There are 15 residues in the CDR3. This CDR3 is CASSYYSGRSDTQYF. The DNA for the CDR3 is TGTGCCAGCAGCTACTACTCGGGACGCTCAGATACGCAGTATTTT.

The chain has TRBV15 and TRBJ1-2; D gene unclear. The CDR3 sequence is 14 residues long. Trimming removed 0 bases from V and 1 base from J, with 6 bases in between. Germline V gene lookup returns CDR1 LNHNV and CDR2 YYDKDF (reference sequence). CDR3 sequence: CATSRDRINYGYTF. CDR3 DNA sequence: TGTGCCACCAGCAGAGACAGGATTAACTATGGCTACACCTTC.

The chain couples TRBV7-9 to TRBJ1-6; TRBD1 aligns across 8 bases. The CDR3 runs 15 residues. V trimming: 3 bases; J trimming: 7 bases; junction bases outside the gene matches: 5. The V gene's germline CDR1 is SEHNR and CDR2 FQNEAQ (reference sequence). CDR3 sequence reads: CASSFGQGMNSPLHF. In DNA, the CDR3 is TGTGCCAGCAGCTTTGGACAGGGAATGAATTCACCCCTCCACTTT.

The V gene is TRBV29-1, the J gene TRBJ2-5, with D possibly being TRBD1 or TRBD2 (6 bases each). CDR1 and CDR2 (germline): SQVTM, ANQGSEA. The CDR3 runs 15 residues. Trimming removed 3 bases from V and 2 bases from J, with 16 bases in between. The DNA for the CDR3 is TGCAGCGTTGAGGGGGGCAGGCAGATTCAAGAGACCCAGTACTTC. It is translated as CSVEGGRQIQETQYF.

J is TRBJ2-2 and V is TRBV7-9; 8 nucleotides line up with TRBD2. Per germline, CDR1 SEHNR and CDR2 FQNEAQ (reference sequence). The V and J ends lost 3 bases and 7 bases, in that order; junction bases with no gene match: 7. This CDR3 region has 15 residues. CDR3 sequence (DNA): TGTGCCAGCAGCTTTGTTGCGGGAGGAATCGGGGAGCTGTTTTTT. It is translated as CASSFVAGGIGELFF.

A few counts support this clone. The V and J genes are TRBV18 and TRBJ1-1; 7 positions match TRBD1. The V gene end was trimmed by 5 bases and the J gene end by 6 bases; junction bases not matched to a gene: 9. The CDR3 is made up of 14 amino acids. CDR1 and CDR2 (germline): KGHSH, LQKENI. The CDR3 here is CASSKQGIDAEAFF. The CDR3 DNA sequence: TGTGCCAGCTCAAAACAGGGGATTGACGCTGAAGCTTTCTTT.

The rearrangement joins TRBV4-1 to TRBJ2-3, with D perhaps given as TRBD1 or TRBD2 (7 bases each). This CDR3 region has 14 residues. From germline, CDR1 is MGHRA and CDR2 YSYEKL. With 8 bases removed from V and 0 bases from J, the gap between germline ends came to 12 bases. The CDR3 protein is CASQGGRSTDTQYF. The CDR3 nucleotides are TGCGCCAGCCAGGGGGGGCGGAGCACAGATACGCAGTATTTT.

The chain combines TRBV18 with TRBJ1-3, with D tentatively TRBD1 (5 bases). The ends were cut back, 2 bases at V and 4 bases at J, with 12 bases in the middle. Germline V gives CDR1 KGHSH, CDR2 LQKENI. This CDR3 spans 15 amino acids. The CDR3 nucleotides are TGTGCCAGCTCACCAAGAGGGGCCGAAGGAAACACCATATATTTT. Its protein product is CASSPRGAEGNTIYF.